This T cell receptor (beta chain) stems from a study of T cell repertoires in cytomegalovirus infection. Overall study: Based on public TCR beta signatures, there were indications of CMV infection and of a matching HLA type.

One entry per CDR3 protein, called by TCRdb with MiXCR from the reads. In the table there are 500,000 or so distinct CDR3 sequences, about 17% of which are singletons. J was trimmed by 4 bases and V by 7 bases; bases with no gene match: 5. Germline V gives CDR1 MGHDK, CDR2 SYGVNS. This CDR3 has 13 residues. A word on this clonotype: Its antigen remains unknown.

Notes on the study in general: Cumulative frequency of public TCR beta families picked out carriers of CMV plus the relevant HLA.

Sequenced sample: CD8+ T cells from PBMCs. The rearrangement links TRBV25-1 to TRBJ1-1, with 8 bases identical to TRBD1. The receptor comes from a human donor in good health (CMV status not recorded). Some clones in this sample may be carry-over from other donors' samples. The CDR3 protein is CASKDREGTEAFF. For the CDR3, the DNA is TGTGCCAGCAAGGACAGGGAAGGCACTGAAGCTTTCTTT. Complete variable domain (other parts from reference TRBV25-1 and TRBJ1-1): EADIYQTPRYLVIGTGKKITLECSQTMGHDKMYWYQQDPGMELHLIHYSYGVNSTEKGDLSSESTVSRIRTEHFPLTLESARPSHTSQYLCASKDREGTEAFFGQGTRLTVV.